Here is one T cell receptor (beta chain) with its context. Its antigen is still unknown. This entry is derived from a study of cytomegalovirus exposure and HLA in healthy donors. The ends lost 5 bases at V and 0 bases at J; junction bases unmatched: 8. Per the germline V gene, CDR1 is SGHTA and CDR2 is FQGNSA. The CDR3 covers 16 residues. Whole-study findings and limits: Prediction of most subjects' HLA-A and HLA-B alleles by TCR beta sequences was reportedly accurate.

The primer mix had 60 Vbeta and 13 Jbeta primers. Some clones are missing from TCRdb's copy, which holds only in-frame ones; the method was immunoSEQ multiplex PCR. The profile shows more than 120,000 clones, 82% of them singletons. Sequencing was done on a sample of PBMCs. The sequence derives from a male donor in good health and CMV-seronegative. The chain has TRBV7-2 and TRBJ1-1, with 8 bases identical to TRBD1. CDR3 residues: CASSLWTGYMNTEAFF. CDR3 bases: TGTGCCAGCAGCCTTTGGACAGGGTACATGAACACTGAAGCTTTCTTT.